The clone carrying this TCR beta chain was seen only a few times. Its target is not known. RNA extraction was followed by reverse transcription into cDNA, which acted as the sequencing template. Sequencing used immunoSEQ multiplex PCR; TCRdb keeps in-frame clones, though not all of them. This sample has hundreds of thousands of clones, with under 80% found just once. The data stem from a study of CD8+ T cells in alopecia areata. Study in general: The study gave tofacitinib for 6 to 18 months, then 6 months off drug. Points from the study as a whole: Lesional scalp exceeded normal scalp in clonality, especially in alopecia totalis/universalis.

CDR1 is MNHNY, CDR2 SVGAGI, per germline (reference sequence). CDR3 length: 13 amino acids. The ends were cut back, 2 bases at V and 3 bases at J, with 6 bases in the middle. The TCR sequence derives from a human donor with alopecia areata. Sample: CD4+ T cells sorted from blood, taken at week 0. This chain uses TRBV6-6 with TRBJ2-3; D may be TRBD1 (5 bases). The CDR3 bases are TGTGCCAGCAGTTACCAGGGTACAGATACGCAGTATTTT. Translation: CASSYQGTDTQYF.